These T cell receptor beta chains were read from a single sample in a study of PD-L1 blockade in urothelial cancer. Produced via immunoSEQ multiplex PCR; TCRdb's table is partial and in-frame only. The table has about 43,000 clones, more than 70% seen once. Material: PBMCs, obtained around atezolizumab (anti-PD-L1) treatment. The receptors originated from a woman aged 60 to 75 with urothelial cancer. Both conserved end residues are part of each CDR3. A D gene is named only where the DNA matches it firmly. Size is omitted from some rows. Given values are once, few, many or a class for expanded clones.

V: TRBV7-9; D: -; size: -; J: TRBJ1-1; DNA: TGTGCCAGCAGCCCAGGGGTAGGGGTGAAGGATGAAGCTTTCTTT; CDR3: CASSPGVGVKDEAFF
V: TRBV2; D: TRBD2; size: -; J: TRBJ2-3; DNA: TGTGCCAGCAGTGAGAGGGCGGGAGGGGGCACAGATACGCAGTATTTT; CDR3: CASSERAGGGTDTQYF
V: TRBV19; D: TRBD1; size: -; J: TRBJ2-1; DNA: TGTGCCAGTAGTACCCGACAGGGAACGGCCAATGAGCAGTTCTTC; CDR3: CASSTRQGTANEQFF
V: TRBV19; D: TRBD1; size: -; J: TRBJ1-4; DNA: TGTGCCAGTAGCGCACAGGGGGCGGGAACTAATGAAAAACTGTTTTTT; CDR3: CASSAQGAGTNEKLFF
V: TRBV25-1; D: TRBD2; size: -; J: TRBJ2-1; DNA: TGTGCCAGCAGTGAAACTAGCGGGACCTCCTACAATGAGCAGTTCTTC; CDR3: CASSETSGTSYNEQFF
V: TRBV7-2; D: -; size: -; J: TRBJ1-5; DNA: TGTGCCAGCAGCCCGGAGACCGGAGATCAGCCCCAGCATTTT; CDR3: CASSPETGDQPQHF
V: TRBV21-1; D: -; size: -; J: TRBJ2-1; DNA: TGTGCCAGCATCTCCAGGGTGTGTTACAATGAGCAGTTCTTC; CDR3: CASISRVCYNEQFF
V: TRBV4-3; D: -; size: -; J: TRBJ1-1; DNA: TGCGCCAGCAGCCAAGACGGAGGGGGGGCTCTGGCCACTGAAGCTTTCTTT; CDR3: CASSQDGGGALATEAFF
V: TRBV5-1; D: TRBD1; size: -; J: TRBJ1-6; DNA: TGCGCCAGCAGCTTAAGGGGGCGGAGGGAGAGCTCCTATAATTCACCCCTCCACTTT; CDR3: CASSLRGRRESSYNSPLHF
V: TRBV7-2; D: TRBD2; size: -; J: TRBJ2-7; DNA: TGTGCCAGCAGCTCGGGAGCGGGGGGCTACGAGCAGTACTTC; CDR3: CASSSGAGGYEQYF
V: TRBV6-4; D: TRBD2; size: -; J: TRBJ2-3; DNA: TGTGCCAGCAGTCCACTAGCGGGAGGGAGGCGAGATACGCAGTATTTT; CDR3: CASSPLAGGRRDTQYF
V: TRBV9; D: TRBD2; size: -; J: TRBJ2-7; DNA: TGTGCCAGCAGCGCGGCCAGCGGGAACTCCTACGAGCAGTACTTC; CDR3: CASSAASGNSYEQYF
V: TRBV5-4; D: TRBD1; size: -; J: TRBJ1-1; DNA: TGTGCCAGCAGCTGGGACAGGGGGCACACTGAAGCTTTCTTT; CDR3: CASSWDRGHTEAFF
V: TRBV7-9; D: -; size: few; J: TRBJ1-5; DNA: TGTGCCAGCAGCTTGACAGTGAATCAGCCCCAGCATTTT; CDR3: CASSLTVNQPQHF
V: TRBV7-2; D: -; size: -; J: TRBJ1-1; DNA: TGTGCCAGCAGCTTAGTTAGTAGTACTGAAGCTTTCTTT; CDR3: CASSLVSSTEAFF
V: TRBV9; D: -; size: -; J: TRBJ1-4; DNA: TGTGCCAGCAGCGTAGGAAGAGTTGCTGTAACTAATGAAAAACTGTTTTTT; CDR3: CASSVGRVAVTNEKLFF
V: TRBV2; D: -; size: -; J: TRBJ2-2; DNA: TGTGCCACCCAGTGGGGCAAAAACACCGGGGAGCTGTTTTTT; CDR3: CATQWGKNTGELFF
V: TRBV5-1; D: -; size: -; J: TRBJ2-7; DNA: TGCGCCAGCAGCTTGTCCGGCTACGAGCAGTACTTC; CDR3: CASSLSGYEQYF
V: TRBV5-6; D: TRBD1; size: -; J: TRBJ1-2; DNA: TGTGCCAGCAGCTTGGGACAGGGGACGGATGGCTACACCTTC; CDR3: CASSLGQGTDGYTF
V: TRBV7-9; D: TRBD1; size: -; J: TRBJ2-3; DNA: TGTGCCAGCAGCCCCCGGACAGGGAGCACAGATACGCAGTATTTT; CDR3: CASSPRTGSTDTQYF
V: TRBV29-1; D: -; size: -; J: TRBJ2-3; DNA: TGCAGCGCCTTAGGGAGTACAGATACGCAGTATTTT; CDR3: CSALGSTDTQYF
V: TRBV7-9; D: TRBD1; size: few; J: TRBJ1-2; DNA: TGTGCCAGCAGCCCGACAGGGAACTATGGCTACACCTTC; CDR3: CASSPTGNYGYTF
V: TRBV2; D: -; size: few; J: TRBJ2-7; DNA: TGTGCCAGCAGTGAAGTGGGCATTGGGTACGAGCAGTACTTC; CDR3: CASSEVGIGYEQYF
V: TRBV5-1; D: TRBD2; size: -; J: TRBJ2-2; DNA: TGCGCCAGCAGCCCGGGAGGACTCCGAAGCGACACCGGGGAGCTGTTTTTT; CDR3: CASSPGGLRSDTGELFF
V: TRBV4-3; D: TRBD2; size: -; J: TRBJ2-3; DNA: TGCGCCAGCAGCCAAGATCGAGCGGGGGGGCCGTTTGGCACAGATACGCAGTATTTT; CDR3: CASSQDRAGGPFGTDTQYF
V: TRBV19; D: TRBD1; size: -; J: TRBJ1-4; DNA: TGTGCCAGTAGTCCTCGGACAGGGGGTAATGAAAAACTGTTTTTT; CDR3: CASSPRTGGNEKLFF
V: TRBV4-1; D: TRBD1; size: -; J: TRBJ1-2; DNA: TGCGCCAGCAGCCATTATCCGGGACAGGGGAACTATGGCTACACCTTC; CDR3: CASSHYPGQGNYGYTF
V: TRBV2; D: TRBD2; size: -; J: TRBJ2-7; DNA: TGTGCCAGCAGTGAAGAGGGAGGGAGACGCTACGAGCAGTACTTC; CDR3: CASSEEGGRRYEQYF
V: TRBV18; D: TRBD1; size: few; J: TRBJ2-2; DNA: TGTGCCAGCTCACCACCCCGGACAGGGAGCATCCGGGAGCTGTTTTTT; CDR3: CASSPPRTGSIRELFF
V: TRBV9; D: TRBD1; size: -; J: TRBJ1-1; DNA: TGTGCCAGCAGCGTAGCTCAGGGGGACACTGAAGCTTTCTTT; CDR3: CASSVAQGDTEAFF
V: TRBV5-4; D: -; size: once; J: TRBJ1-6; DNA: TGTGCCACGGGCGGGGGGGGGACACCCCTCCACTTT; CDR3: CATGGGGTPLHF
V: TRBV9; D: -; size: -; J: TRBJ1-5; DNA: TGTGCCAGCAGCGTAGAGCTCAGGGCAGATCAGCCCCAGCATTTT; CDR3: CASSVELRADQPQHF
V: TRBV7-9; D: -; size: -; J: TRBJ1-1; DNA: TGTGCCAGCAGCTTACAGGGTAAAGCTTTCTTT; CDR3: CASSLQGKAFF
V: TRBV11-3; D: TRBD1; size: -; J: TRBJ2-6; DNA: TGTGCCAGCAGCTACAACGACAGGGGGGTAGGTCCTGGGGCCAACGTCCTGACTTTC; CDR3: CASSYNDRGVGPGANVLTF
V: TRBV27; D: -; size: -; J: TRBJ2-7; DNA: TGTGCCAGCAGTAATCTCTACGAGCAGTACTTC; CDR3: CASSNLYEQYF
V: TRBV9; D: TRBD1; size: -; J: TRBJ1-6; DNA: TGTGCCAGCAGCGTAGACAGGGGGCATTCACCCCTCCACTTT; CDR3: CASSVDRGHSPLHF
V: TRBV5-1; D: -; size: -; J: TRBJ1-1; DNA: TGCGCCAGCAGCTTGGTAGGGGTTCCGTCGAGTGACACTGAAGCTTTCTTT; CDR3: CASSLVGVPSSDTEAFF
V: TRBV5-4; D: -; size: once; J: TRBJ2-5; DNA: TGTGCCAGCAGCTTGGACTCGGGGGTTCGGGAGACCCAGTACTTC; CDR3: CASSLDSGVRETQYF
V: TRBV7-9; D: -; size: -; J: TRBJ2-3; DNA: TGTGCCAGCAGCTCCCCCGAGGATAGCACAGATACGCAGTATTTT; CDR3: CASSSPEDSTDTQYF
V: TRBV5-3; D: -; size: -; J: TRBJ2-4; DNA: TGTGCCAGAAGCTTGGAAGTGGAGGGGGAGGGGGCCAAAAACATTCAGTACTTC; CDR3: CARSLEVEGEGAKNIQYF
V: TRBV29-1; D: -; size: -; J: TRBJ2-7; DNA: TGCAGCGTTTTAACGGTCTACGAGCAGTACTTC; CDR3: CSVLTVYEQYF
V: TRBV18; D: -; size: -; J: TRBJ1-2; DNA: TGTGCCAGCTTACAGGAGGGAAGTGGCTACACCTTC; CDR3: CASLQEGSGYTF
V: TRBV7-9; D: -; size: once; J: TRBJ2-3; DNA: TGTGCCAGCAGCTTAGGGCAGGGAACAGATACGCAGTATTTT; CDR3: CASSLGQGTDTQYF
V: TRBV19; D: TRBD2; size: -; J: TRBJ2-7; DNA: TGTGCCAGTAGCGATCAGGGACTAGCGTCCTACGAGCAGTACTTC; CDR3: CASSDQGLASYEQYF
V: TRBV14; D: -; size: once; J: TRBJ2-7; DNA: TGTGCCAGCAGCCCCAGAGGTTCAGACCACTACGAGCAGTACTTC; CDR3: CASSPRGSDHYEQYF
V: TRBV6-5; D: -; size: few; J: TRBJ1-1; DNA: TGTGCCAGCAGTTACGCCAGAGAGAGGACTGAAGCTTTCTTT; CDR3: CASSYARERTEAFF
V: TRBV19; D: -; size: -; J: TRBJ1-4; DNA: TGTGCCAGTAGCCCTAATGCGGGCAAACTGTTTTTT; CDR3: CASSPNAGKLFF
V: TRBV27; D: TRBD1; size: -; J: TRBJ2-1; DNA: TGTGCCAGCAGTTCCGACAGGGCATGGGAGCAGTTCTTC; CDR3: CASSSDRAWEQFF